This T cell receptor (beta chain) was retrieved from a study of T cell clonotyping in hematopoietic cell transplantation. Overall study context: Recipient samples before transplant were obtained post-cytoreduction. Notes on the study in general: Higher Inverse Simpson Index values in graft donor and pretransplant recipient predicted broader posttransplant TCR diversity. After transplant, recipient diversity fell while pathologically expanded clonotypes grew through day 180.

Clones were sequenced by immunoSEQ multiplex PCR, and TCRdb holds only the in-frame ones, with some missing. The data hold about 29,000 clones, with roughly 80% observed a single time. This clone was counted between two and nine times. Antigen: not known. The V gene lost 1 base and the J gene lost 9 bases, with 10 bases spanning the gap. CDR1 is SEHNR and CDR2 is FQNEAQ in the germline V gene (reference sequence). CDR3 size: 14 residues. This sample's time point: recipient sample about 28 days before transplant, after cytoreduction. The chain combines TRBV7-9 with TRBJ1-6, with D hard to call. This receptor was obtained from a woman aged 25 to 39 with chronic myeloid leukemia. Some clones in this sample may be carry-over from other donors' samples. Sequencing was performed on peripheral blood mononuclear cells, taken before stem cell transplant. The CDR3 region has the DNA TGTGCCAGCAGCTTAGAAAGGCCAGTTTCACCCCTCCACTTT. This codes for CASSLERPVSPLHF.